This paragraph reports one T cell receptor (beta chain). The antigen is not known. Germline lookup yields CDR1 SGHRS and CDR2 YFSETQ. The CDR3 is 12 residues long. Trimming pared 7 bases from V and 1 base from J, leaving 8 bases between. The whole isolated RNA underwent reverse transcription, so sequencing captured expressed TCRB transcripts. Clones were read by immunoSEQ multiplex PCR, and TCRdb kept only the in-frame ones, dropping some. The table includes approximately 150,000 clones, 10% to 15% detected once. The data stem from a study of beta chain features in type 1 diabetes. Study-level points and caveats: Researchers report that Type 1 diabetes patients had moderately but significantly shorter TCRB CDR3s across all four CD4+ subsets.

Donors contributed one heparinised blood draw apiece, averaging approximately 0.12 L. It was via CD45RO/CCR7/CD25/CD127/CD95/CD27 that CD4+ naive, central memory, regulatory and stem cell-like memory cells were sorted. Sequenced material: central memory CD4+ T cells from blood. This rearrangement joins TRBV5-1 to TRBJ1-1, with a weak D call TRBD1 (5 bases). The sequence was collected from a man aged 18 to 29 with type 1 diabetes. The CDR3 reads CASATGNTEAFF. The CDR3 DNA sequence: TGCGCCAGCGCTACAGGGAACACTGAAGCTTTCTTT.